Following are 22 T cell receptor beta chains from one sample sequenced in a study of circulating and synovial CD4+ cells in juvenile arthritis. This table comes from immunoSEQ multiplex PCR, and its TCRdb copy is limited to in-frame clones, with some not included. The table shows around 31,000 clones, with around 95% occurring only once. Material for sequencing was CD4+ T cells from blood. The receptors originated from a human donor with juvenile idiopathic arthritis.

The chain employs TRBV2 and TRBJ2-3; 8 bases are a match to TRBD2. CDR1 and CDR2 (germline): SNHLY, FYNNEI. The CDR3 runs to 15 residues. With 8 bases clipped from V and 2 bases from J, the junction kept 9 bases outside the gene matches. CDR3 DNA: TGTGCCAGCGGTAAAAGCGGGGGATACACAGATACGCAGTATTTT. This translates into CASGKSGGYTDTQYF.

The chain combines TRBV5-5 with TRBJ1-4; TRBD1 might be the D (5 bases). Germline V lookup: CDR1 SGHKS, CDR2 YYEKEE (reference sequence). The CDR3 is made up of 13 amino acids. V was pared by 2 bases and J by 8 bases, with 10 bases between. As DNA, the CDR3 is TGTGCCAGCAGCTTCGTGGGACTCGAAAAACTGTTTTTT. This codes for CASSFVGLEKLFF.

This chain uses TRBV2 with TRBJ2-1; 7 nucleotides line up with TRBD1. Germline V lookup: CDR1 SNHLY, CDR2 FYNNEI. The CDR3 runs to 13 residues. With 6 bases clipped from V and 6 bases from J, the junction kept 5 bases outside the gene matches. In DNA, the CDR3 is TGTGCCAGCAGACTCACAGGGGCCAATGAGCAGTTCTTC. Translating it yields CASRLTGANEQFF.

The genes are TRBV9 and TRBJ2-1; 9 bases align to TRBD2. This CDR3 contains 17 residues. The V gene end was trimmed by 3 bases and the J gene end by 5 bases; junction bases not matched to a gene: 12. Germline CDR1 is SGDLS and CDR2 is YYNGEE. The CDR3 spells CASSADRASGIHNEQFF. DNA for the CDR3: TGTGCCAGCAGCGCTGATCGAGCTAGCGGGATCCACAATGAGCAGTTCTTC.

This clone appeared a single time. One end of the junction is discordant with germline, which a read error may explain. The gene calls are TRBV6-6 and TRBJ1-2; D is perhaps TRBD1 (6 bases). Germline V gene sequence: CDR1 MNHNY, CDR2 SVGAGI (reference sequence). CDR3 length equals 13 residues. Written as DNA, the CDR3 is TGTGCCAGCATAAACCGGGACAAGGGCGAAACCTACTTC. It codes for CASINRDKGETYF.

The CDR3 loop reads CASSLGTGIFTEAFF. The CDR3 bases are TGTGCCAGCAGCTTAGGGACAGGGATTTTCACTGAAGCTTTCTTT. The V and J genes are TRBV7-9 and TRBJ1-1; 8 bases line up with TRBD1. After removal of 1 base from V and 4 bases from J, the junction contained 5 bases not matched to a gene. This CDR3 comprises 15 residues. The germline gives CDR1 SEHNR, CDR2 FQNEAQ (reference sequence).

This clone was detected only once. The chain combines TRBV7-9 with TRBJ2-1; 7 nucleotides match TRBD2. Germline CDR1 reads SEHNR; CDR2 reads FQNEAQ (reference sequence). The CDR3 totals 15 residues. Trimming removed 1 base from V and 7 bases from J; junction bases left unmatched: 7. DNA of the CDR3: TGTGCCAGCAGCTTAGAGAGACTAGCTGGGAATGAGCAGTTCTTC. Protein: CASSLERLAGNEQFF.

The chain combines TRBV7-3 with TRBJ2-2; TRBD2 agrees at 9 bases. The V and J ends lost 4 bases and 0 bases, in that order; junction bases with no gene match: 9. There are 18 residues in the CDR3. Germline-derived CDR1 and CDR2 are SGHTA and FQGTGA. The CDR3 reads CASSWTGGGVSNTGELFF. The CDR3 region has the DNA TGTGCCAGCAGCTGGACTGGCGGGGGGGTCTCGAACACCGGGGAGCTGTTTTTT.

The CDR3 sequence is CASSHKTTANEQFF. CDR3 DNA: TGTGCCAGCAGTCACAAAACGACAGCCAATGAGCAGTTCTTC. This chain joins TRBV28 and TRBJ2-1, with D possibly matching TRBD1 (5 bases). V was shortened by 5 bases and J by 6 bases, with 14 bases between the two germline ends. Looked up from germline, CDR1 is MDHEN and CDR2 is SYDVKM. CDR3 length equals 14 residues.

The chain recombines TRBV6-1 with TRBJ1-2; D gene unclear. Germline V gene sequence: CDR1 MNHNS, CDR2 SASEGT. Trimming took 1 base from V and 5 from J, leaving 14 bases between them. CDR3 length equals 15 residues. CDR3 amino acids: CASSEVGRAGYGYTF. The DNA for the CDR3 is TGTGCCAGCAGTGAAGTGGGGAGGGCAGGATATGGCTACACCTTC.

This chain joins TRBV5-6 and TRBJ1-1; possibly TRBD1 for D (5 bases). The CDR3 runs 15 residues. Deletions cut 4 bases from V and 7 bases from J, with 20 bases between. Germline lookup yields CDR1 SGHDT and CDR2 YYEEEE. Here the CDR3 DNA reads TGTGCCAGCAGCACCCTACCTAAGGGGTATAATGAAGCTTTCTTT. Translated, it gives CASSTLPKGYNEAFF.

On this clone: Relative to the germline gene, one junction end is altered; a read error may explain this. The chain uses TRBV7-3 and TRBJ2-2; 8 bases are shared with TRBD1. CDR1 is SGHTA, CDR2 FQGTGA, per germline. The CDR3 covers 15 residues. In DNA, the CDR3 is TGTGCCAGCAGCTTACGACAGGGGAACCCCGGGGAGCTGTTTTTT. Residues: CASSLRQGNPGELFF.

The rearrangement joins TRBV28 to TRBJ2-1; TRBD2 agrees at 8 bases. Germline trimming cut 6 bases from V and 0 bases from J; bases unmatched to any gene: 10. Germline CDR1 and CDR2: MDHEN and SYDVKM. The length of the CDR3 is 17 residues. CDR3 in amino acids: CASREQIAGSSYNEQFF. The CDR3 DNA is TGTGCCAGCAGAGAACAAATAGCGGGAAGCTCCTACAATGAGCAGTTCTTC.

The chain links TRBV14 to TRBJ2-7, with D perhaps matching TRBD1 (6 bases). This CDR3 comprises 13 residues. Germline CDR1 and CDR2: SGHDN and FVKESK. The V gene lost 3 bases and the J gene lost 5 bases, with 11 bases spanning the gap. CDR3 residues: CASSHRGTDEQYF. The CDR3 coding sequence is TGTGCCAGCAGCCACAGGGGTACGGACGAGCAGTACTTC.

This sequence joins TRBV7-2 and TRBJ1-6; TRBD1 matches at 7 bases. The V gene's germline CDR1 is SGHTA and CDR2 FQGNSA. J was trimmed by 5 bases and V by 8 bases; bases with no gene match: 9. The CDR3 runs to 15 residues. The CDR3 sequence is CASGRQGGNNSPLHF. In DNA, the CDR3 is TGTGCCAGCGGACGACAGGGCGGAAATAATTCACCCCTCCACTTT.

This sequence joins TRBV28 and TRBJ2-1, with D uncertain. Germline loops: CDR1 MDHEN, CDR2 SYDVKM. V dropped 4 bases and J dropped 6 bases, with 13 bases sitting between them. The CDR3 is 14 amino acids. The CDR3 region has the DNA TGTGCCAGCAGTTCGTATCCCTCCCCCAATGAGCAGTTCTTC. Translated, it gives CASSSYPSPNEQFF.

This clone was counted a single time. This chain connects TRBV21-1 to TRBJ1-1; no DNA check was done on the table's D call, TRBD1. TRBV21-1 corresponds to a pseudogene. The CDR3 totals 17 residues. The CDR3 coding sequence is TGTGCCAGCAGCATCGTCCCGGGACAGGATTTAGGCACTGAAGCTTTCTTT. Translation gives CASSIVPGQDLGTEAFF.

V is TRBV2 and J is TRBJ1-2; TRBD1 is a possible D gene (5 bases). Per germline, CDR1 SNHLY and CDR2 FYNNEI. The germline V and J ends were trimmed by 1 base and 7 bases, with 7 bases remaining between them. The CDR3 spans 12 residues. CDR3 residues: CASSEGGGGYTF. The DNA for the CDR3 is TGTGCCAGCAGTGAAGGGGGGGGTGGCTACACCTTC.

This clone was observed a handful of times. The rearrangement uses TRBV5-4 and TRBJ1-4; 9 nucleotides line up with TRBD1. The CDR3 is made up of 17 amino acids. The J segment lost 0 bases and the V segment lost 2 bases, leaving 5 bases of the junction unmatched. Germline CDR1 SGHNT, CDR2 YYREEE (reference sequence). CDR3 protein: CASSFGTGKPTNEKLFF. In nucleotides, the CDR3 is TGTGCCAGCAGCTTTGGGACAGGGAAACCAACTAATGAAAAACTGTTTTTT.

This clone came up once. V usage is TRBV28 and J usage is TRBJ2-7; perhaps TRBD1 as D (5 bases). V was cut by 6 bases and J by 0 bases, with 9 bases left in between. Looked up from germline, CDR1 is MDHEN and CDR2 is SYDVKM. The CDR3 runs 13 residues. The CDR3 here is CASRQTVSYEQYF. The CDR3, as DNA: TGTGCCAGCAGGCAGACAGTCTCCTACGAGCAGTACTTC.

This chain connects TRBV7-7 to TRBJ2-1; 7 bases are a match to TRBD2. The trim removed 5 bases at V and 12 bases at J, leaving 10 bases unmatched. The CDR3 sequence is 13 residues long. Germline loops: CDR1 SSHAT, CDR2 FNYEAQ (reference sequence). In DNA form, the CDR3 reads TGTGCCAGCAGCGAAGGGGAGCGGGGCGGGCAGTTCTTC. As protein: CASSEGERGGQFF.

The chain is built from TRBV5-1 and TRBJ2-4; possible D gene TRBD2, 5 bases. V lost 4 bases and J lost 9, with 11 bases in between. The germline V gene encodes CDR1 SGHRS and CDR2 YFSETQ. The length of the CDR3 is 12 residues. The CDR3 DNA reads TGCGCCAGCAGCGCGGACGCGGGCATTCAGTACTTC. Translated: CASSADAGIQYF.